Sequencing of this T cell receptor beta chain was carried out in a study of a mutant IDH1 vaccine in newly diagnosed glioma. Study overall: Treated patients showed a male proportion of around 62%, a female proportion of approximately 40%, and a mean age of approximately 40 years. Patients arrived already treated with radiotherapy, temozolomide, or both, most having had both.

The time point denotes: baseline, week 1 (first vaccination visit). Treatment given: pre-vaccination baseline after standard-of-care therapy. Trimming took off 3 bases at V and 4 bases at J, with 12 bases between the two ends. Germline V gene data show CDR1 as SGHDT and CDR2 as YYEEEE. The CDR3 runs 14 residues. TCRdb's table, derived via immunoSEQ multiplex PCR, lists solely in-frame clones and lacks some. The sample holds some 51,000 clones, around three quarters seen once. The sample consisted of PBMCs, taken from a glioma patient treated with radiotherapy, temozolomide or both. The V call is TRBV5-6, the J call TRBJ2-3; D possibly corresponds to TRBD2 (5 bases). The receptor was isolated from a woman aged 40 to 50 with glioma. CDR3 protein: CASSSTGVPDTQYF. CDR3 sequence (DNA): TGTGCCAGCAGCTCTACCGGGGTTCCAGATACGCAGTATTTT.